The TCR beta chain described here comes from a study of CD8 T cells in ankylosing spondylitis. Study-wide points: Researchers reportedly found disease-linked clones significantly enriched in matched ankylosing spondylitis synovial fluid. Reactive arthritis synovial fluid and blood previously showed some of these motif variants. In ankylosing spondylitis blood, a motif of roughly eight highly homologous TCR beta variants appeared characteristic. Disease-associated clonotypes exhibited CD8+ identity and were relatively infrequent in peripheral blood.

Using quantitative 5'-RACE with molecular barcodes, the authors made TCR beta libraries. TCRdb redid the calling of the 5' RACE reads with MiXCR, one entry per CDR3 protein. In the table there are about 400,000 distinct CDR3 sequences, 20% to 25% of which are singletons. As to this clonotype: Its antigen is undetermined.

The origin of this receptor is a male donor with ankylosing spondylitis. Specimen: blood, either unsorted or a sorted T cell fraction (not recorded which).

CDR3 loop: CASSRQSNYGYTF. CDR3 in DNA: TGTGCCAGCAGTCGACAGTCTAACTATGGCTACACCTTC. J is TRBJ1-2 and V is TRBV27, with D maybe TRBD1 (5 bases). Deletions cut 5 bases from V and 0 bases from J, with 7 bases between. Germline CDR1 MNHEY, CDR2 SMNVEV (reference sequence). This CDR3 has 13 amino acids.